What follows is one T cell receptor (beta chain) and its context. This may be a read error, as it is one base from a much larger clone. These data originate in a study of T cells in Graves' hyperthyroidism and ophthalmopathy. TCR beta CDR3 regions were amplified from RNA transcripts. Using the HTBI primer set, a first-round RT-PCR was run on the TCR CDR3. TCRdb re-analysed the multiplex PCR reads in MiXCR, keeping a single row per CDR3 protein. The top ten hold approximately 11% of the sample, which has roughly 520,000 distinct CDR3 sequences, roughly a quarter seen once. There are 17 residues in the CDR3. Germline-derived CDR1 and CDR2 are MNHEY and SVGAGI.

This receptor was taken from a woman aged 25 to 39 with Graves' ophthalmopathy. The sequenced sample was blood. The chain uses TRBV6-5 and TRBJ1-1; D might be TRBD1 (6 bases). CDR3 sequence: CASSYSRPGGLPKRALF. The CDR3 DNA reads TGTGCCAGCAGTTACTCGAGGCCTGGGGGCCTCCCTAAAAGAGCTCTCTTT.